What follows describes a single T cell receptor (beta chain). The data originate from a study of blood T cell repertoires in COVID-19. Overall study: Researchers got acute and convalescent COVID-19 samples from the United States, Italy and Spain.

In the original analysis: Cell counts per sample came from amplifying reference gene primers. Generated by immunoSEQ multiplex PCR, the TCRdb table keeps only in-frame clones and is missing some. V, J and clone size reflect that table, while D and trimming were determined from the DNA. The sample contains some 170,000 clones, over 80% of which appear only once. Germline CDR1 MDHEN, CDR2 SYDVKM. CDR3 length: 16 residues. V lost 3 bases and J lost 2, with 16 bases in between. This receptor was identified in a woman between 70 and 85 years old with acute or convalescent COVID-19. Sequencing was performed on peripheral blood. The chain is built from TRBV28 and TRBJ1-2, with D possibly TRBD1 on 5 matching bases. The CDR3 loop reads CASSFPLGQTNYGYTF. The CDR3 DNA is TGTGCCAGCAGTTTCCCTTTGGGGCAGACCAACTATGGCTACACCTTC.